The clone carrying this T cell receptor (beta chain) was observed a single time. Antigen: not known. The authors made TCR beta cDNA from around 500 ng total RNA with a constant-region primer. Three-round nested multiplex PCR performed with slightly modified ARM-PCR produced the TCR beta libraries. With TRBV1-TRBV30 forward primers and a C-beta reverse primer, the first two PCR rounds were run for about 10 cycles each. TCRdb itself ran the multiplex PCR reads through MiXCR, one entry per CDR3 protein. This sample yields roughly 30,000 distinct CDR3 sequences, of which approximately 76% are seen a single time; about 30% belongs to the top ten. CDR3 size: 15 residues. Germline lookup yields CDR1 MDHEN and CDR2 SYDVKM. The data stem from a study of tumor-infiltrating lymphocytes in primary liver carcinoma. Study-wide results and caveats: Reduced overlap was seen in tumor-adjacent and tumor-blood pairs versus tumor region pairs.

Without any cell sorting, about 20-31 mg of bulk tissue yielded co-extracted RNA and DNA. Each tumor specimen held more than 80% viable tumor cells. This chain links TRBV28 with TRBJ2-7; 7 bases line up with TRBD1. Sequenced input: liver tumor tissue from sampling region 3. Subset denoted: tumor region T3, left-lateral pole. The clonotype comes from a woman aged 25-40 years with primary liver carcinoma and hepatitis B virus infection. CDR3 DNA sequence: TGTGACAGAAGTTCGACAGGGAAAACTACCTACGAGCAGTACTTC. Its translation: CDRSSTGKTTYEQYF.